The clone carrying this T cell receptor beta chain was seen repeatedly, ten times or more. What it binds is not known. For TCR, cDNA came from 5'RACE template switching, which added a universal primer site and UMIs. Each CDR3 protein gets one entry after TCRdb re-called the 5' RACE reads with MiXCR. Here the sample spans about 260,000 distinct CDR3 sequences, about 5.2% being singletons. This entry comes from a study of T cells after yellow fever vaccination. Study-level results: On re-exposure, the response was weaker but peaked faster, at day 5 versus 15. FACS-sorted repertoires could contain abundant clonotypes contaminating from the bulk population.

The CDR3 spans 16 residues. Germline V gene lookup returns CDR1 SGDLS and CDR2 YYNGEE. V shed 6 bases and J shed 0 bases, with 16 bases lying between them. This receptor was identified in a man younger than 35 who received the YFV17D yellow fever vaccine. The material sequenced was CD4+ T cells sorted from PBMCs, taken on the day of the yellow fever booster vaccination. The V call is TRBV9, the J call TRBJ1-3; D is uncertain. The CDR3 DNA reads as TGTGCCAGCACCCTTTCTGAGGGAAGCTCTGGAAACACCATATATTTT. Translated: CASTLSEGSSGNTIYF.